The 24 T cell receptor beta chains below come from one sample, sequenced in a study of T-cell reconstitution after alpha-beta-depleted transplantation in children. Unique molecular identifiers were incorporated during preparation of the TCRbeta library. TCRdb redid the calling of the PCR reads with MiXCR, one entry per CDR3 protein. The data show approximately 50,000 distinct CDR3 sequences, 50% to 55% seen once. The input for sequencing was peripheral blood, taken before TCRalphabeta/CD19-depleted stem cell transplant. These receptors originate from a boy under two years old with SCID, due to receive a stem cell transplant.

The chain combines TRBV4-1 with TRBJ2-5; TRBD1 matches at 11 bases. Germline lookup yields CDR1 MGHRA and CDR2 YSYEKL. The CDR3 covers 21 residues. Trimming removed 4 bases from V and 4 bases from J; junction bases left unmatched: 23. CDR3 coding DNA: TGCGCCAGCAGCCCCCTAAGGGGATCCGGGACAGGGGGGCCCGGAGGAGAGACCCAGTACTTC. It is translated as CASSPLRGSGTGGPGGETQYF.

This clonotype has more than one count but fewer than ten. In DNA form, the CDR3 reads TGTGCCAGCAGCCCCGGAGGGCTGAAGAACTATGGCTACACCTTC. Protein product: CASSPGGLKNYGYTF. V and J are TRBV5-6 and TRBJ1-2; no reliable D call. There are 15 residues in the CDR3. From germline, CDR1 is SGHDT and CDR2 YYEEEE. V dropped 4 bases and J dropped 2 bases, with 15 bases sitting between them.

With regard to this clonotype: An end of the junction does not agree with germline; a read error may underlie this. This chain uses TRBV6-1 with TRBJ2-1, with 11 bases fitting TRBD1. This CDR3 contains 12 residues. Germline CDR1 is MNHNS and CDR2 is SASEGT. CDR3 in amino acids: CASSEGGTGGIF. In nucleotides, the CDR3 is TGTGCCAGCAGTGAAGGGGGGACAGGGGGGATCTTC.

This sequence joins TRBV10-3 and TRBJ2-5; D may be TRBD1 (5 bases). Germline V gives CDR1 ENHRY, CDR2 SYGVKD. V dropped 0 bases and J dropped 5 bases, with 10 bases sitting between them. CDR3 size: 14 residues. DNA for the CDR3: TGTGCCATCAGTGAGTCGGGGCCCGTGGAGACCCAGTACTTC. It yields the protein CAISESGPVETQYF.

The rearrangement uses TRBV29-1 and TRBJ1-4, with D uncertain. V was trimmed by 4 bases and J by 8 bases, leaving 20 bases between them. CDR1 is SQVTM, CDR2 ANQGSEA, per germline. The CDR3 covers 15 residues. The CDR3 loop is CSVGRISGGREKLFF. CDR3 nucleotides: TGCAGCGTTGGGAGGATATCGGGTGGAAGGGAAAAACTGTTTTTT.

The J gene is TRBJ1-1, the V gene TRBV12-3 or TRBV12-4; 11 bases are shared with TRBD1. The CDR3 loop spans 14 amino acids. The ends lost 6 bases at V and 3 bases at J; junction bases unmatched: 3. CDR3 amino acids: CASRGTGGYTEAFF. CDR3 DNA sequence: TGTGCCAGCAGAGGGACAGGGGGGTACACTGAAGCTTTCTTT.

The sample holds a few counts of this clonotype. The chain recombines TRBV10-3 with TRBJ1-1; D possibly corresponds to TRBD1 (6 bases). Trimming took 4 bases from V and 4 from J, leaving 13 bases between them. CDR1 is ENHRY and CDR2 is SYGVKD in the germline V gene. CDR3 size: 14 residues. The CDR3 protein is CAISGAGGTTEAFF. In nucleotides, the CDR3 is TGTGCCATCAGTGGGGCGGGGGGCACCACTGAAGCTTTCTTT.

The rearrangement links TRBV12-3 or TRBV12-4 to TRBJ2-7; D call uncertain. CDR3 length: 15 residues. Trimming took off 3 bases at V and 6 bases at J, with 18 bases between the two ends. This CDR3 is CASSFRSGWGLEQYF. Here the CDR3 DNA reads TGTGCCAGCAGTTTTCGGTCTGGGTGGGGTCTCGAGCAGTACTTC.

Note on this clonotype: This could be a read error, since a much larger clone is one nucleotide away. The CDR3 sequence: CASSSTLGTRIQVQETRYF. CDR3 nucleotides: TGTGCCAGCAGTTCTACCCTCGGGACTCGAATTCAAGTCCAAGAGACCCGGTACTTC. This chain uses TRBV6-2 or TRBV6-3 with TRBJ2-5, with a tentative D call TRBD2 (6 bases). This CDR3 is 19 amino acids long. Germline CDR1 reads MNHEY; CDR2 reads SVGEGT.

This clonotype came up a few times. The chain uses TRBV20-1 and TRBJ2-7; unclear D gene. CDR1 is DFQATT, CDR2 SNEGSKA, per germline (reference sequence). The CDR3 sequence is 14 residues long. V lost 5 bases, J lost 0 bases, and 14 bases lay in between. The DNA of the CDR3 is TGCAGTGCTGGATCACTCGGGTTCTCCTACGAGCAGTACTTC. Amino acids: CSAGSLGFSYEQYF.

This clonotype was observed a single time. The chain has TRBV29-1 and TRBJ2-6, with D possibly being TRBD1 (8 bases). This CDR3 is built from 18 residues. Trimming shortened V by 4 bases and J by 2 bases, and 21 bases separated the two germline ends. The germline gives CDR1 SQVTM, CDR2 ANQGSEA. CDR3 in DNA: TGCAGCGTTGCATTAGTAGGACAGGGAGGGACTGGGGCCAACGTCCTGACTTTC. Residues: CSVALVGQGGTGANVLTF.

Only a few counts were recorded for this clonotype. This sequence joins TRBV6-2 or TRBV6-3 and TRBJ2-3; TRBD2 aligns across 8 bases. This CDR3 has 14 residues. V was clipped by 6 bases and J by 2 bases; unmatched bases: 4. The germline CDR1 and CDR2 sequences are MNHEY and SVGEGT. CDR3 bases: TGTGCCAGCAGCGGAGCGGGGGCCACAGATACGCAGTATTTT. It specifies CASSGAGATDTQYF.

The chain carries TRBV7-6 and TRBJ1-6, with TRBD1 identical over 8 bases. The CDR3 extends over 14 amino acids. The V and J ends lost 1 base and 8 bases, in that order; junction bases with no gene match: 1. CDR1 and CDR2 (germline): SGHVS, FNYEAQ. CDR3: CASSLGTGHSPLHF. The CDR3 nucleotides read TGTGCCAGCAGCTTAGGGACAGGGCATTCACCCCTCCACTTT. Variable domain in full (rest from reference TRBV7-6 and TRBJ1-6): GAGVSQSPRYKVTKRGQDVALRCDPISGHVSLYWYRQALGQGPEFLTYFNYEAQQDKSGLPNDRFSAERPEGSISTLTIQRTEQRDSAMYRCASSLGTGHSPLHFGNGTRLTVT.

The chain uses TRBV28 and TRBJ2-1; 7 positions match TRBD1. The germline V gene has CDR1 MDHEN and CDR2 SYDVKM. The CDR3 runs to 16 residues. J was trimmed by 1 base and V by 6 bases; bases with no gene match: 9. CDR3 amino acids: CASSRRQGSSYNEQFF. For the CDR3, the DNA is TGTGCCAGCAGCCGCAGACAGGGTAGTTCCTACAATGAGCAGTTCTTC.

A remark on this clonotype: The conserved closing phenylalanine or tryptophan is absent in this CDR3, likely reflecting a read error. This chain links TRBV5-6 with TRBJ2-1, with D uncertain. V was cut by 4 bases and J by 0 bases, with 20 bases left in between. The CDR3 spans 18 residues. Germline V CDR1 and CDR2: SGHDT, YYEEEE. CDR3 coding DNA: TGTGCCAGCAGCCCATGGGCAAATCCGTTACTCTCCTACAATGAGCAGTTCTCC. As protein: CASSPWANPLLSYNEQFS.

This clonotype was recorded at least ten times. As DNA, the CDR3 is TGTGCCAGCAGCTTATTTGGGCAACGAGAGACCCAGTACTTC. Translated: CASSLFGQRETQYF. The genes are TRBV7-2 and TRBJ2-5, with D unresolved. The germline V gene encodes CDR1 SGHTA and CDR2 FQGNSA. The V and J ends lost 2 bases and 4 bases respectively, with 11 bases between them. The CDR3 spans 14 residues.

The J gene is TRBJ2-1, the V gene TRBV9; a weak D match, TRBD2 (6 bases). Deletions cut 3 bases from V and 4 bases from J, with 14 bases between. CDR1 and CDR2 (germline): SGDLS, YYNGEE. The CDR3 is 15 residues long. CDR3 residues: CASSADTGDYNEQFF. Written as DNA, the CDR3 is TGTGCCAGCAGCGCGGACACGGGGGATTACAATGAGCAGTTCTTC.

This chain links TRBV9 with TRBJ1-5; possible D gene TRBD1, 6 bases. The V end was cut by 4 bases, the J end by 9 bases, with 17 bases between. Germline V gene lookup returns CDR1 SGDLS and CDR2 YYNGEE. The CDR3 extends over 14 amino acids. As DNA, the CDR3 is TGTGCCAGCAGCCCGGGACACCAGGCCCTGCCCCAGCATTTT. It translates to CASSPGHQALPQHF.

The chain employs TRBV4-1 and TRBJ2-2; D uncertain. V was shortened by 4 bases and J by 4 bases, with 19 bases between the two germline ends. CDR3 length: 17 residues. The V gene's germline CDR1 is MGHRA and CDR2 YSYEKL. CDR3 in DNA: TGCGCCAGCAGCCTCGGCCGGCTCGGACGTAGCACCGGGGAGCTGTTTTTT. Protein product: CASSLGRLGRSTGELFF.

A single count supports this clonotype. The genes are TRBV12-3 or TRBV12-4 and TRBJ2-3, with TRBD2 identical over 10 bases. CDR3 size: 18 residues. Germline trimming cut 3 bases from V and 3 bases from J; bases unmatched to any gene: 12. CDR3 in DNA: TGTGCCAGCAGTTTCCGACCTACTAGCGGGGTGGGTACAGATACGCAGTATTTT. Translated: CASSFRPTSGVGTDTQYF.

CDR3 loop: CASSPTGGINTIYF. DNA for the CDR3: TGTGCCAGCTCACCGACCGGCGGAATAAACACCATATATTTT. The chain couples TRBV18 to TRBJ1-3; D is ambiguous. This CDR3 comprises 14 residues. Trimming took 3 bases from V and 6 from J, leaving 12 bases between them. Per the germline V gene, CDR1 is KGHSH and CDR2 is LQKENI.

The gene calls are TRBV12-3 or TRBV12-4 and TRBJ2-3; perhaps D is TRBD1 or TRBD2 (5 bases each). The V and J ends lost 5 bases and 8 bases respectively, with 20 bases between them. The CDR3 length is 15 residues. Here the CDR3 reads CASSVGVGVWGTQYF. The CDR3 DNA follows: TGTGCCAGCAGTGTGGGGGTCGGGGTTTGGGGTACGCAGTATTTT.

The chain combines TRBV4-1 with TRBJ2-1, with D possibly being TRBD2 (6 bases). The CDR3 consists of 14 residues. CDR1 and CDR2 (germline): MGHRA, YSYEKL. V was cut by 0 bases and J by 14 bases, with 17 bases left in between. The CDR3 DNA reads TGCGCCAGCAGCCAAGATCTTGCCCGACCGGGGGAGTTCTTC. Protein sequence: CASSQDLARPGEFF.

The sample holds many counts of this clonotype. The chain links TRBV5-1 to TRBJ2-7; TRBD1 aligns across 9 bases. The CDR3 is made up of 14 amino acids. With V trimmed by 4 bases and J by 5 bases, 7 bases remained unmatched. Germline V gene sequence: CDR1 SGHRS, CDR2 YFSETQ. CDR3 residues: CASSHGTGFDEQYF. The CDR3 nucleotides read TGCGCCAGCAGCCACGGGACAGGGTTCGACGAGCAGTACTTC.